Presented here are 26 T cell receptor beta chains from one specimen sequenced in a study of regulatory T cells in long-lasting Graves disease (dated by TCRdb to the early 2020s). The sample's time point label is to be understood as: persistent/refractory GD, antithyroid drugs over 5 years with positive TRAb. For both TCR sequencing and RNA sequencing, RNA was extracted from PBMCs using TRIzol. Preparation of the library involved multiplex PCR. The sequencing machine was an Illumina HiSeq 4000. iRepertoire HTBI primers and Arm-PCR amplification of CDR3 regions were used to construct TCR beta libraries. The public reads were quality trimmed at Q25 with fastp and then assembled into clones with MiXCR by TCRdb, keeping productive beta chains. Rows are combined by CDR3 protein, so each entry shows the most common genes and DNA. This sample gives 400,000 to 450,000 distinct CDR3 sequences in total; around 24% of them show up just once. Clones ranked in the top ten supply about a quarter of the sample.

The specimen comprised peripheral blood mononuclear cells (PBMCs), sampled when the disease was refractory, from a patient treated with antithyroid drugs. The source is a female donor with Graves disease.

V and J are TRBV10-2 and TRBJ2-7, with 7 bases fitting TRBD2. CDR1 is WSHSY and CDR2 is SAAADI in the germline V gene. This CDR3 has 19 residues. V lost 2 bases to trimming and J lost 6 bases; unmatched junction nucleotides: 22. The CDR3 reads CASSEPHGGGASGMGEQYF. CDR3 bases: TGCGCCAGCAGTGAGCCTCACGGAGGTGGGGCCAGCGGGATGGGCGAGCAGTACTTC.

Details on this clonotype: It may be a read error: a sequence one base away is much more abundant. The V gene is TRBV10-3, the J gene TRBJ2-5; tentatively, D is TRBD2 (6 bases). Trimming removed 6 bases from V and 3 bases from J, with 14 bases in between. The CDR3 spans 14 residues. Germline loops: CDR1 ENHRY, CDR2 SYGVKD. CDR3 DNA sequence: TGTGCCATCAGGCGGGGAGTTATGGAAGAGACCCAGTACTTC. It translates to CAIRRGVMEETQYF.

The V and J genes are TRBV16 and TRBJ1-4, with TRBD1 matching 7 bases. CDR3 length: 13 amino acids. V lost 5 bases to trimming and J lost 8 bases; unmatched junction nucleotides: 5. CDR1 and CDR2 (germline): KGHSY, FQNENV. CDR3 sequence reads: CASSGQAGEKLFF. The CDR3 nucleotides are TGTGCCAGCAGCGGACAGGCGGGCGAAAAACTGTTTTTT.

The chain couples TRBV6-1 to TRBJ2-6; 11 bases agree with TRBD1. Germline CDR1 MNHNS, CDR2 SASEGT. This CDR3 contains 17 residues. J was trimmed by 4 bases and V by 6 bases; bases with no gene match: 8. CDR3 amino acids: CASSAGTGGTGANVLTF. The CDR3 DNA sequence: TGTGCCAGCAGCGCCGGGACAGGGGGTACCGGGGCCAACGTCCTGACTTTC.

The chain has TRBV18 and TRBJ1-2, with D possibly matching TRBD1 (5 bases). CDR1 and CDR2 (germline): KGHSH, LQKENI. The CDR3 contains 12 residues. The V gene lost 2 bases and the J gene lost 6 bases, with 7 bases spanning the gap. DNA of the CDR3: TGTGCCAGCTCACCAATGGGGCATGGCTACACCTTC. This translates into CASSPMGHGYTF.

J is TRBJ1-1 and V is TRBV7-9; TRBD1 matches at 7 bases. After removal of 2 bases from V and 4 bases from J, the junction contained 4 bases not matched to a gene. Looked up from germline, CDR1 is SEHNR and CDR2 is FQNEAQ (reference sequence). The length of the CDR3 is 14 residues. CDR3 amino acids: CASSLPQGGTEAFF. The DNA of the CDR3 is TGTGCCAGCAGCTTACCCCAGGGGGGCACTGAAGCTTTCTTT.

J is TRBJ2-5 and V is TRBV20-1; 8 nucleotides line up with TRBD1. Germline V gene lookup returns CDR1 DFQATT and CDR2 SNEGSKA (reference sequence). This CDR3 has 13 amino acids. With 4 bases clipped from V and 5 bases from J, the junction kept 6 bases outside the gene matches. CDR3 DNA: TGCAGTGCTAACTCAGGGGGCGCGGAGACCCAGTACTTC. It encodes CSANSGGAETQYF.

This clonotype was detected many times. The chain joins TRBV7-2 to TRBJ1-2; D is undetermined. The V gene's germline CDR1 is SGHTA and CDR2 FQGNSA. V lost 3 bases and J lost 0, with 8 bases in between. There are 14 residues in the CDR3. CDR3 sequence reads: CASSLDPSNYGYTF. The CDR3 DNA reads TGTGCCAGCAGCTTGGACCCATCTAACTATGGCTACACCTTC.

This clonotype was observed a handful of times. V is TRBV3-1 and J is TRBJ2-2; 9 bases are shared with TRBD1. CDR1 is LGHDT, CDR2 YNNKEL, per germline (reference sequence). This CDR3 contains 16 residues. J gave up 5 bases and V 3 bases, and 7 bases lay outside the gene matches. The CDR3 here is CASSHGQGSRTGELFF. In nucleotides, the CDR3 is TGTGCCAGCAGCCACGGACAGGGGTCGAGGACCGGGGAGCTGTTTTTT. Filled out from reference TRBV3-1 and TRBJ2-2, the complete variable domain reads DTAVSQTPKYLVTQMGNDKSIKCEQNLGHDTMYWYKQDSKKFLKIMFSYNNKELIINETVPNRFSPKSPDKAHLNLHINSLELGDSAVYFCASSHGQGSRTGELFFGEGSRLTVL.

V usage is TRBV6-1 and J usage is TRBJ1-4, with unresolved D. CDR3 length: 14 residues. The germline V gene encodes CDR1 MNHNS and CDR2 SASEGT. V was pared by 5 bases and J by 5 bases, with 12 bases between. CDR3 in DNA: TGTGCCAGCAGTCAGGACGGTGTCAATGAAAAACTGTTTTTT. Its protein product is CASSQDGVNEKLFF.

This clonotype was seen just once. This rearrangement joins TRBV7-2 to TRBJ2-2, with TRBD2 identical over 7 bases. This CDR3 has 14 amino acids. V lost 5 bases to trimming and J lost 8 bases; unmatched junction nucleotides: 8. The germline CDR1 and CDR2 sequences are SGHTA and FQGNSA. The CDR3 DNA follows: TGTGCCAGCAGCATCCGGCCACTAGCGGGGGAGCTGTTTTTT. It specifies CASSIRPLAGELFF.

In this sample, this clonotype turned up many times. The J gene is TRBJ2-5, the V gene TRBV5-1; no reliable D call. The CDR3 length is 13 residues. The V gene's germline CDR1 is SGHRS and CDR2 YFSETQ. Trimming took 0 bases from V and 5 from J, leaving 8 bases between them. The CDR3 is CASSLEVRETQYF. CDR3 bases: TGCGCCAGCAGCTTGGAGGTTCGGGAGACCCAGTACTTC.

This chain joins TRBV29-1 and TRBJ1-2, with D possibly TRBD1 on 5 matching bases. Germline-derived CDR1 and CDR2 are SQVTM and ANQGSEA. Between the trimmed V and J ends, which lost 4 bases and 3 bases, there was a span of 6 bases. The CDR3 contains 11 residues. CDR3 residues: CSVVGDYGYTF. For the CDR3, the DNA is TGCAGCGTTGTAGGGGACTATGGCTACACCTTC.

The V call is TRBV5-4, the J call TRBJ2-4; 7 nucleotides match TRBD2. Germline CDR1 is SGHNT and CDR2 is YYREEE (reference sequence). The ends lost 4 bases at V and 0 bases at J; junction bases unmatched: 10. This CDR3 contains 17 residues. The CDR3 nucleotides read TGTGCCAGCAGCGCGGCGACTAGCCGAATAGCCAAAAACATTCAGTACTTC. Amino acids: CASSAATSRIAKNIQYF.

This clonotype was recorded a few times. The chain carries TRBV7-3 and TRBJ2-6; tentatively, D is TRBD2 (5 bases). The CDR3 runs 17 residues. Trimming stripped 5 bases from V and 7 bases from J, with 21 bases between. Germline CDR1 reads SGHTA; CDR2 reads FQGTGA. Here the CDR3 DNA reads TGTGCCAGCAGCCCCGAGCCCGGGGAATCTCGAGCCAACGTCCTGACTTTC. Amino acid sequence: CASSPEPGESRANVLTF.

The table lists this clonotype with many counts. The chain recombines TRBV7-9 with TRBJ1-2, with 9 bases that match TRBD1. The germline CDR1 and CDR2 sequences are SEHNR and FQNEAQ (reference sequence). CDR3 length equals 17 residues. The V and J ends lost 1 base and 4 bases, in that order; junction bases with no gene match: 10. The CDR3 loop reads CASSLVGQGIRSYGYTF. The CDR3 nucleotides are TGTGCCAGCAGCTTAGTAGGACAGGGGATTCGGAGCTATGGCTACACCTTC. Complete variable domain (other parts from reference TRBV7-9 and TRBJ1-2): DTGVSQNPRHKITKRGQNVTFRCDPISEHNRLYWYRQTLGQGPEFLTYFQNEAQLEKSRLLSDRFSAERPKGSFSTLEIQRTEQGDSAMYLCASSLVGQGIRSYGYTFGSGTRLTVV.

This clonotype was seen a handful of times. The rearrangement joins TRBV6-1 to TRBJ2-7, with D possibly being TRBD1 (5 bases). Germline-derived CDR1 and CDR2 are MNHNS and SASEGT. Trimming shortened V by 6 bases and J by 1 base, and 13 bases separated the two germline ends. The CDR3 sequence is 14 residues long. CDR3 in amino acids: CASRRPDKSYEQYF. The DNA of the CDR3 is TGTGCCAGCAGGCGTCCGGACAAGTCCTACGAGCAGTACTTC.

This clonotype was seen ten or more times. The chain joins TRBV7-2 to TRBJ2-4; 14 nucleotides align to TRBD2. The J call may be incorrect, as the DNA end agrees better with TRBJ2-5. CDR3 size: 16 residues. Germline CDR1 and CDR2: SGHTA and FQGNSA. The CDR3 bases are TGTGCCAGCAGCACACGGACTAGCGGGAGGCGAGAGACCCAGTACTTC. Amino acid sequence: CASSTRTSGRRETQYF.

The V and J genes are TRBV10-3 and TRBJ1-2; D is undetermined. The germline V gene encodes CDR1 ENHRY and CDR2 SYGVKD. The germline V and J ends were trimmed by 6 bases and 3 bases, with 14 bases remaining between them. This CDR3 comprises 14 residues. The CDR3 DNA sequence: TGTGCCATCAGCCCACTTTTGTCCGACTATGGCTACACCTTC. Amino acid sequence: CAISPLLSDYGYTF.

V is TRBV29-1 and J is TRBJ2-2; TRBD2 aligns across 10 bases. Per the germline V gene, CDR1 is SQVTM and CDR2 is ANQGSEA. With 4 bases clipped from V and 5 bases from J, the junction kept 7 bases outside the gene matches. This CDR3 is 15 amino acids long. DNA of the CDR3: TGCAGCGTTGCAGGAGCGGGAGGGCCAACCGGGGAGCTGTTTTTT. Its translation: CSVAGAGGPTGELFF.

The V and J genes are TRBV7-9 and TRBJ1-2; 9 bases fit TRBD1. V lost 4 bases, J lost 3 bases, and 6 bases stayed unmatched. Germline-derived CDR1 and CDR2 are SEHNR and FQNEAQ (reference sequence). The CDR3 totals 15 residues. The CDR3 bases are TGTGCCAGCAGCTCTACAGGGGGCTTTCACTATGGCTACACCTTC. Its translation is CASSSTGGFHYGYTF.

V is TRBV20-1 and J is TRBJ1-1; 7 nucleotides match TRBD1. The CDR3 totals 13 residues. Trimming took 8 bases from V and 5 from J; bases not matched to a gene: 11. Germline V gives CDR1 DFQATT, CDR2 SNEGSKA (reference sequence). CDR3 coding DNA: TGCAGTCCTGAACAGGGGTCGGGGACTGAAGCTTTCTTT. This sequence encodes CSPEQGSGTEAFF.

The genes are TRBV7-2 and TRBJ1-4; the match to TRBD1 covers 7 bases. This CDR3 is built from 15 residues. From germline, CDR1 is SGHTA and CDR2 FQGNSA. With 2 bases clipped from V and 4 bases from J, the junction kept 4 bases outside the gene matches. CDR3 DNA sequence: TGTGCCAGCAGCTTAACCGGGACAGATAATGAAAAACTGTTTTTT. This sequence encodes CASSLTGTDNEKLFF. The whole variable domain, remainder taken from reference TRBV7-2 and TRBJ1-4, is GAGVSQSPSNKVTEKGKDVELRCDPISGHTALYWYRQSLGQGLEFLIYFQGNSAPDKSGLPSDRFSAERTGGSVSTLTIQRTQQEDSAVYLCASSLTGTDNEKLFFGSGTQLSVL.

About this clonotype: A read error is possible here, since a much larger clone lies one base away. V gene TRBV28 combines with J gene TRBJ1-1; D is unclear. Germline V gene lookup returns CDR1 MDHEN and CDR2 SYDVKM. V dropped 6 bases and J dropped 4 bases, with 27 bases sitting between them. The CDR3 runs to 18 residues. The CDR3 coding sequence is TGTGCCAGCAGAACCCCACTTTTCCTCCATGGGAAGGGCACTGAAGCTTTCTTT. This codes for CASRTPLFLHGKGTEAFF. Filled out from reference TRBV28 and TRBJ1-1, the complete variable domain reads DVKVTQSSRYLVKRTGEKVFLECVQDMDHENMFWYRQDPGLGLRLIYFSYDVKMKEKGDIPEGYSVSREKKERFSLILESASTNQTSMYLCASRTPLFLHGKGTEAFFGQGTRLTVV.

The gene calls are TRBV19 and TRBJ2-7; D possibly corresponds to TRBD2 (5 bases). The CDR3 runs to 14 residues. Germline V lookup: CDR1 LNHDA, CDR2 SQIVND (reference sequence). Trimming pared 3 bases from V and 1 base from J, leaving 10 bases between. The CDR3 bases are TGTGCCAGTAGTATTCCGGGGAAATCCTACGAGCAGTACTTC. This gives the protein CASSIPGKSYEQYF. Drawing the rest from reference TRBV19 and TRBJ2-7, the complete variable domain is DGGITQSPKYLFRKEGQNVTLSCEQNLNHDAMYWYRQDPGQGLRLIYYSQIVNDFQKGDIAEGYSVSREKKESFPLTVTSAQKNPTAFYLCASSIPGKSYEQYFGPGTRLTVT.

A remark on this clonotype: In this CDR3 the conserved last residue, phenylalanine or tryptophan, is missing, so a read error is likely. The chain employs TRBV29-1 and TRBJ1-1, with a weak D call TRBD1 (5 bases). Trimming took off 4 bases at V and 7 bases at J, with 13 bases between the two ends. The CDR3 loop spans 12 amino acids. CDR1 is SQVTM, CDR2 ANQGSEA, per germline. The CDR3 loop reads CSVARRGGEAFL. CDR3 bases: TGCAGCGTTGCTCGTCGGGGGGGTGAAGCTTTCCTT.